The source of this T cell receptor beta chain is a study of blood T cells in healthy people across ages. CDR3 length: 13 amino acids. Between the trimmed V and J ends, which lost 6 bases and 2 bases, there was a span of 10 bases. Per germline, CDR1 SGHRS and CDR2 YFSETQ. Then a second PCR, running about 6 to 12 cycles, was carried out with a sample-barcoded 5' primer and a J-beta primer mix. From the 5' RACE reads, TCRdb called clonotypes with MiXCR, one entry per CDR3 protein. The data hold 980,000 or so distinct CDR3 sequences, with around 48% observed a single time. This TCR came from a man aged 30-40 years in good health. This chain connects TRBV5-1 to TRBJ2-3, with a tentative D call TRBD2 (5 bases). Sequencing input: blood. In DNA form, the CDR3 reads TGCGCCAGCACCCCGGGGTTCACAGATACGCAGTATTTT. It translates to CASTPGFTDTQYF.